This TCR beta chain appears in the sequencing data of a study of blood T cell repertoires in COVID-19. Study background: PBMCs, B-cell-depleted T cells, or T cells provided the cDNA or gDNA that made up the material.

Method: immunoSEQ multiplex PCR; TCRdb's copy keeps in-frame clones and lacks some. The data show some 180,000 clones, 90% seen once. Trimming took off 2 bases at V and 10 bases at J, with 14 bases between the two ends. Per germline, CDR1 MDHEN and CDR2 SYDVKM. This CDR3 contains 13 residues. The sample taken for sequencing was peripheral blood. This chain connects TRBV28 to TRBJ1-2, with D possibly matching TRBD1 (5 bases). The sequence derives from a man over 45 with acute or convalescent COVID-19. In DNA, the CDR3 is TGTGCCAGCAGTTTAGTGGCAGGGAGGGACTACACCTTC. This encodes CASSLVAGRDYTF.